This paragraph reports one T cell receptor beta chain. Its target is not known. Profiled with immunoSEQ multiplex PCR; TCRdb holds only in-frame clones, not every one. The sample has 88,000 or so clones, 90% seen once; the top ten hold nearly 0.11%. The sample belongs to a study of graft-versus-host responses after intestinal transplantation. Study at large: The transplants performed in recipients were multivisceral, liver-intestinal, or isolated intestinal.

This CDR3 contains 15 residues. J was trimmed by 6 bases and V by 0 bases; bases with no gene match: 6. Germline CDR1 SGHKS, CDR2 YYEKEE (reference sequence). Points from the study as a whole: Individuals carrying graft-donor T cell macrochimerism showed high graft-versus-host to host-versus-graft clonal ratios in allografts. Ileal or blood samples showed some GvH clones first, and such clones were also found in recipient marrow.

The source is a human donor who received an intestinal transplant. The gene calls are TRBV5-5 and TRBJ2-3; 8 nucleotides line up with TRBD2. The sequences come from unstimulated CD4+ T cells sorted from spleen or lymph node cells, collected before intestinal transplant. The CDR3 spells CASSLAPAGVDTQYF. CDR3 coding DNA: TGTGCCAGCAGCTTGGCCCCAGCGGGGGTTGATACGCAGTATTTT. Based on the CDR3 plus reference TRBV5-5 and TRBJ2-3, the full variable domain is DAGVTQSPTHLIKTRGQQVTLRCSPISGHKSVSWYQQVLGQGPQFIFQYYEKEERGRGNFPDRFSARQFPNYSSELNVNALLLGDSALYLCASSLAPAGVDTQYFGPGTRLTVL.